One TCR beta chain is described in this entry. The antigen is not known. The method was immunoSEQ multiplex PCR; TCRdb's version includes in-frame clones alone and lacks a portion of them. Among fewer than 40,000 clones listed, under 70% were seen once. The CDR3 covers 14 residues. Germline assignment: CDR1 MDHEN and CDR2 SYDVKM. V dropped 0 bases and J dropped 8 bases, with 13 bases sitting between them. The sample comes from a study of vaccination effects on CD4 cells after COVID-19. Before any sequencing was done, the ViraFEST assay used viral peptide pools to expand antigen-specific CD4+ T cells. Following culture for roughly 10 days, CD4+ T cells were isolated. Vaccine recipients, nucleocapsid antibody negative, had no prior SARS-CoV-2 infection. Cultivation was performed at about 1.8 million PBMC per well with around 9.3 IU/ml IL-2 and about 9.2 ug/ml peptides added.

This chain links TRBV28 with TRBJ1-2; D may be TRBD1 (5 bases). The sample here was CD4+ T cells from PBMCs cultured with SARS-CoV-2 spike peptides, taken before COVID-19 vaccination. The source of this sequence is a human donor who received a COVID-19 vaccine. The CDR3 region has the DNA TGTGCCAGCAGTTTATGGACAGTTTTCTGGGGCTACACCTTC. Encoded protein: CASSLWTVFWGYTF.